One sample yielded the 17 T cell receptor beta chains listed below, sequenced in a study of identical twins. TCRdb redid the calling of the 5' RACE reads with MiXCR, one entry per CDR3 protein. The repertoire holds 600,000 to 800,000 distinct CDR3 sequences, with 21% as singletons. These data are also associated with another study on T cells expressing NK-cell markers.

Sample: PBMCs. These receptors were taken from a woman aged 18-35 years in good health.

This clonotype was seen a few times. This chain joins TRBV12-3 or TRBV12-4 and TRBJ1-5; maybe TRBD1 (5 bases). This CDR3 comprises 15 residues. V gave up 6 bases and J gave up 4 bases, with 16 bases separating them. The CDR3 reads CASRFFGGMNQPQHF. CDR3 nucleotide sequence: TGTGCCAGCAGGTTCTTTGGGGGAATGAATCAGCCCCAGCATTTT.

This CDR3 is CASSPNRGRTTYEQYF. CDR3 coding DNA: TGTGCCAGCTCACCTAATCGGGGCCGGACGACCTACGAGCAGTACTTC. V gene TRBV18 combines with J gene TRBJ2-7; D could derive from TRBD1 or TRBD2 (5 bases each). Germline-derived CDR1 and CDR2 are KGHSH and LQKENI. V was trimmed by 3 bases and J by 2 bases, leaving 17 bases between them. This CDR3 is 16 amino acids long. Supplemented by reference TRBV18 and TRBJ2-7, the full variable domain reads NAGVMQNPRHLVRRRGQEARLRCSPMKGHSHVYWYRQLPEEGLKFMVYLQKENIIDESGMPKERFSAEFPKEGPSILRIQQVVRGDSAAYFCASSPNRGRTTYEQYFGPGTRLTVT.

This clonotype occurred a few times. This chain links TRBV11-1 with TRBJ2-1; 15 nucleotides agree with TRBD2. V was clipped by 5 bases and J by 0 bases; unmatched bases: 11. The V gene's germline CDR1 is SGHAT and CDR2 FQDESV (reference sequence). CDR3 length: 20 residues. This CDR3 is CASSAYSGTSGGSSYNEQFF. The CDR3 DNA reads TGTGCCAGCAGCGCCTACTCCGGGACTAGCGGGGGGAGCTCCTACAATGAGCAGTTCTTC.

This clonotype has a count of ten or more. The CDR3 is CASSSGYGYTF. The CDR3 DNA follows: TGTGCCAGCAGTTCGGGGTATGGCTACACCTTC. The chain couples TRBV12-3 or TRBV12-4 to TRBJ1-2; D ambiguous. Trimming cost V 4 bases and J 5 bases, with 5 bases left between them. The CDR3 sequence is 11 residues long.

This clonotype was seen only a few times. The chain combines TRBV12-3 or TRBV12-4 with TRBJ1-2; D is unresolved. V lost 3 bases, J lost 3 bases, and 8 bases lay in between. The CDR3 is 13 residues long. This CDR3 is CASSFFGDYGYTF. DNA of the CDR3: TGTGCCAGCAGTTTCTTCGGGGACTATGGCTACACCTTC.

The rearrangement joins TRBV20-1 to TRBJ2-7; TRBD2 agrees at 9 bases. The CDR3 totals 13 residues. Trimming cost V 3 bases and J 5 bases; bases outside gene matches: 5. The germline gives CDR1 DFQATT, CDR2 SNEGSKA (reference sequence). The CDR3 is CSARWGLANEQYF. In DNA, the CDR3 is TGCAGTGCTAGGTGGGGACTAGCTAACGAGCAGTACTTC.

The chain joins TRBV12-3 or TRBV12-4 to TRBJ2-2; maybe TRBD2 (5 bases). Trimming shortened V by 6 bases and J by 4 bases, and 18 bases separated the two germline ends. This CDR3 region has 16 residues. The CDR3, as DNA: TGTGCCAGCAGCCTCTGGACGACCGCGGGCACCGGGGAGCTGTTTTTT. This encodes CASSLWTTAGTGELFF.

This clonotype has just a few counts. The chain uses TRBV14 and TRBJ1-2, with 8 bases that match TRBD1. Germline loops: CDR1 SGHDN, CDR2 FVKESK. CDR3 length: 15 amino acids. After removal of 4 bases from V and 1 base from J, the junction contained 5 bases not matched to a gene. CDR3 DNA: TGTGCCAGCAGCCGAATCAGGGGGCGTAACTATGGCTACACCTTC. Translation gives CASSRIRGRNYGYTF.

The chain recombines TRBV5-1 with TRBJ2-1, with 13 bases fitting TRBD2. CDR3 length: 19 residues. V was clipped by 0 bases and J by 0 bases; unmatched bases: 6. Germline loops: CDR1 SGHRS, CDR2 YFSETQ. The CDR3, as DNA: TGCGCCAGCAGCTTGGTTGGGACTAGCGGGAAACTCTCCTACAATGAGCAGTTCTTC. This codes for CASSLVGTSGKLSYNEQFF.

This clonotype was counted ten times or more. The V and J genes are TRBV20-1 and TRBJ1-2; D is undetermined. V was shortened by 0 bases and J by 8 bases, with 13 bases between the two germline ends. Germline-derived CDR1 and CDR2 are DFQATT and SNEGSKA (reference sequence). The CDR3 length is 13 residues. In DNA, the CDR3 is TGCAGTGCTAGAGACCCAGAAGAACGAGGCTACACCTTC. Translating it yields CSARDPEERGYTF.

In this sample, this clonotype turned up many times. This sequence joins TRBV5-6 and TRBJ2-1, with a weak D call TRBD2 (5 bases). CDR3 length equals 13 residues. Trimming shortened V by 4 bases and J by 4 bases, and 9 bases separated the two germline ends. Germline V gives CDR1 SGHDT, CDR2 YYEEEE. The CDR3 protein is CASSSGLYNEQFF. For the CDR3, the DNA is TGTGCCAGCAGCAGCGGTTTATACAATGAGCAGTTCTTC. The entire variable domain, with the rest obtained from reference TRBV5-6 and TRBJ2-1, is as follows: DAGVTQSPTHLIKTRGQQVTLRCSPKSGHDTVSWYQQALGQGPQFIFQYYEEEERQRGNFPDRFSGHQFPNYSSELNVNALLLGDSALYLCASSSGLYNEQFFGPGTRLTVL.

In DNA form, the CDR3 reads TGCGCCAGCAGCTTGGACCGGGGGCCCCGGGAGACCCAGTACTTC. Protein sequence: CASSLDRGPRETQYF. This chain uses TRBV5-1 with TRBJ2-5; D may match TRBD1 or TRBD2 (6 bases each). V dropped 0 bases and J dropped 5 bases, with 14 bases sitting between them. The CDR3 covers 15 residues. CDR1 is SGHRS, CDR2 YFSETQ, per germline. Using reference TRBV5-1 and TRBJ2-5 for the parts outside the CDR3, the full variable domain is KAGVTQTPRYLIKTRGQQVTLSCSPISGHRSVSWYQQTPGQGLQFLFEYFSETQRNKGNFPGRFSGRQFSNSRSEMNVSTLELGDSALYLCASSLDRGPRETQYFGPGTRLLVL.

The chain is built from TRBV29-1 and TRBJ2-1; D is possibly TRBD1 (6 bases). The CDR3 runs to 14 residues. The germline gives CDR1 SQVTM, CDR2 ANQGSEA. The V gene lost 7 bases and the J gene lost 7 bases, with 20 bases spanning the gap. The CDR3 is CSGPGDPSGNEQFF. The CDR3 bases are TGCAGCGGCCCAGGGGACCCCTCGGGGAATGAGCAGTTCTTC.

There are many counts of this clonotype. The gene calls are TRBV7-9 and TRBJ2-3; TRBD2 aligns across 14 bases. V lost 5 bases, J lost 4 bases, and 2 bases stayed unmatched. CDR3 length equals 15 residues. Germline values: CDR1 SEHNR, CDR2 FQNEAQ (reference sequence). CDR3 in amino acids: CASSQTSGGADTQYF. CDR3 DNA: TGTGCCAGCAGCCAGACTAGCGGGGGGGCAGATACGCAGTATTTT.

This clonotype was counted between two and nine times. This chain connects TRBV29-1 to TRBJ1-2; D call uncertain. The CDR3 sequence is 15 residues long. V dropped 8 bases and J dropped 5 bases, with 24 bases sitting between them. Germline V gene sequence: CDR1 SQVTM, CDR2 ANQGSEA. The CDR3 loop reads CSINLRGVREYGYTF. In DNA, the CDR3 is TGCAGCATCAATCTCCGGGGAGTAAGGGAGTATGGCTACACCTTC.

The V call is TRBV29-1, the J call TRBJ2-1; tentatively, D is TRBD1 (6 bases). Deletions cut 7 bases from V and 0 bases from J, with 10 bases between. Germline CDR1 is SQVTM and CDR2 is ANQGSEA. The CDR3 covers 13 residues. The CDR3 region has the DNA TGCAGCGCAGGACAGTCCTCCTACAATGAGCAGTTCTTC. Amino acids: CSAGQSSYNEQFF.

This CDR3 reads CASSHGDSNYGYTF. The CDR3 DNA reads TGTGCCAGCAGCCACGGGGACAGTAACTATGGCTACACCTTC. The J gene is TRBJ1-2, the V gene TRBV3-1, with 7 bases identical to TRBD1. Germline values: CDR1 LGHDT, CDR2 YNNKEL (reference sequence). The CDR3 has 14 residues. V dropped 3 bases and J dropped 1; count of bases not matched to a gene: 2.